The text below deals with one T cell receptor beta chain. Its cognate antigen is unknown. Researchers generated cDNA in eight separate reactions per sample. TCRdb processed the 5' RACE reads again and assigns one entry to each CDR3 protein, with no DNA. This sample's table reports approximately 390,000 distinct CDR3 sequences. This entry belongs to a study of monozygotic twins with inflammatory bowel disease. Germline values: CDR1 DFQATT, CDR2 SNEGSKA (reference sequence). The CDR3 has 16 residues. Blood was drawn once per donor, and each sample measured approximately 2.4 ml. Whole-study results and caveats: On the inverse Simpson index, IBD patients scored lower for TCRbeta diversity than healthy co-twins.

Sequencing was carried out using blood. The chain joins TRBV20-1 to TRBJ2-3. The TCR comes from a human donor with ulcerative colitis or Crohn's disease, or a healthy co-twin of an affected twin (not recorded which). CDR3 residues: CSAVIIRGGFADTQYF.